This TCR beta chain derives from a study of blood T cell repertoires in COVID-19. Looked up from germline, CDR1 is MNHNY and CDR2 is SVGAGI (reference sequence). The V end was cut by 1 base, the J end by 2 bases, with 9 bases between. The length of the CDR3 is 15 residues. This clone was counted a single time. TCRdb's table, derived via immunoSEQ multiplex PCR, lists solely in-frame clones and lacks some. The sample lists 250,000 to 300,000 clones; 85% to 90% were seen once. The sequenced material came from peripheral blood. V gene TRBV6-6 combines with J gene TRBJ1-3; possible D gene TRBD1, 5 bases. This TCR was sampled from a woman aged 30 to 39 with COVID-19, enrolled during active disease. The CDR3 nucleotides read TGTGCCAGCAGTTACTTTCCAGGGACTGGAAACACCATATATTTT. Amino acid sequence: CASSYFPGTGNTIYF.